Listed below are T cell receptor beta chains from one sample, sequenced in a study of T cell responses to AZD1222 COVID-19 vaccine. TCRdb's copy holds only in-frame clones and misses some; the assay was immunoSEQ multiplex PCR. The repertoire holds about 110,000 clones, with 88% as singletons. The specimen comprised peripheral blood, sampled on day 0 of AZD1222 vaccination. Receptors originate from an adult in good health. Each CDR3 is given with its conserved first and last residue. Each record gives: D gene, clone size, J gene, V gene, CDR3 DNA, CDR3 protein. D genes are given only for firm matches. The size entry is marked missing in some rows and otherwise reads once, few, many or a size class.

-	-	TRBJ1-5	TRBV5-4	TGTGCCAGCAGCTTGGGGGGGGGAAGCAATCAGCCCCAGCATTTT	CASSLGGGSNQPQHF
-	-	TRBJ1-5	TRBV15	TGTGCCACCTCCGTGGGAAATAGCAATCAGCCCCAGCATTTT	CATSVGNSNQPQHF
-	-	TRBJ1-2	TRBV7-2	TGTGCCAGCAGCCAAATGGACAGCCCCTATGGCTACACCTTC	CASSQMDSPYGYTF
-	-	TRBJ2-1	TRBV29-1	TGCAGCGGGGGGGAGTACTACAATGAGCAGTTCTTC	CSGGEYYNEQFF
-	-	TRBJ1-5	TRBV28	TGTGCCAGCAGTTTCGGCACGGATCAGCCCCAGCATTTT	CASSFGTDQPQHF
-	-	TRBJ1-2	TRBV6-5	TGTGCCAGCAGTTCTATAGGTGGGAACTATGGCTACACCTTC	CASSSIGGNYGYTF
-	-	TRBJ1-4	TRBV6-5	TGTGCCAGCAGTCCGCCGGAGGGAAAACTGTTTTTT	CASSPPEGKLFF
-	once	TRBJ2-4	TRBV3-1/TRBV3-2	TGTGCCAGCAGCCAAATGTGTGCCAAAAACATTCAGTACTTC	CASSQMCAKNIQYF
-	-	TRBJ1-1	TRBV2	TGTGCCAGCAGTGAAGCAGAGGAAGCTTTCTTT	CASSEAEEAFF
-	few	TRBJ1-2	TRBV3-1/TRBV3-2	TGTGCCAGCAGCCGGGGACCCTCTGGCTACACCTTC	CASSRGPSGYTF
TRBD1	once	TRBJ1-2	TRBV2	TGTGCCAGCAGCCCACAGGGGTATCTTGACTATGGCTACACCTTC	CASSPQGYLDYGYTF
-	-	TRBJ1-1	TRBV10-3	TGTGCCATCAGTGAGAGGGCAGATAACACTGAAGCTTTCTTT	CAISERADNTEAFF
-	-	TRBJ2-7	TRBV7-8	TGTGCCAGCAGCCGCAACACGGACCGAGAGTACTACGAGCAGTACTTC	CASSRNTDREYYEQYF
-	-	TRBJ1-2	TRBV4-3	TGCGCCAGCAGCCAAGATTGGTCAGGTGGCTATGGCTACACCTTC	CASSQDWSGGYGYTF
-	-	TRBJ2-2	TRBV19	TGTGCCAGTATCGAGCAAACGAACACCGGGGAGCTGTTTTTT	CASIEQTNTGELFF
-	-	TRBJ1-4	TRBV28	TGTGCCAGCAGCCCGGCCAGGGCAACTAATGAAAAACTGTTTTTT	CASSPARATNEKLFF
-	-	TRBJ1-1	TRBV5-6	TGTGCCAGCAGCTTCACAGGTTCAACTGAAGCTTTCTTT	CASSFTGSTEAFF
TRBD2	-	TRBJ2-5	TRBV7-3	TGTGCCAGCAGCCAACTAGCGGGGGGAGAGACCCAGTACTTC	CASSQLAGGETQYF
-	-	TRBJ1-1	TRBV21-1	TGTGCCAGCAGCAATTTGTCAGGAGAAGCTTTCTTT	CASSNLSGEAFF
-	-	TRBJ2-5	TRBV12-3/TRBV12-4	TGTGCCAGCAGTTTACGGGACCAAGAGACCCAGTACTTC	CASSLRDQETQYF
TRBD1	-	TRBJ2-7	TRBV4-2	TGTGCCAGCAGCCAGCCCTCGGGACAGGGGGACGAGCAGTACTTC	CASSQPSGQGDEQYF
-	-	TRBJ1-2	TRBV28	TGTGCCAGCAGTGATCCCGCCGGCTACACCTTC	CASSDPAGYTF
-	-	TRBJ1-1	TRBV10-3	TGTGCCATCAGTGAATTGTTTACTAACACTGAAGCTTTCTTT	CAISELFTNTEAFF
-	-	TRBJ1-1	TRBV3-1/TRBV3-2	TGTGCCAGCAGCCAAGACTGGATGGGGGGCACTGAAGCTTTCTTT	CASSQDWMGGTEAFF
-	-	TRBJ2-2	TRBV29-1	TGCAGCACACCGGGACAAAGTAACACCGGGGAGCTGTTTTTT	CSTPGQSNTGELFF